This record concerns one T cell receptor beta chain sequence. No antigen is known for it. The data are from a study of molecular identifiers for immune sequencing clone quantification. The CDR3 length is 15 residues. Germline V gives CDR1 LGHNA, CDR2 YSLEER. V was cut by 0 bases and J by 7 bases, with 10 bases left in between. Study results and caveats: Molecules of identical TCR sharing a barcode could underestimate highly expanded clone sizes. Under 1% of molecules in naive cells, but over 98% of effector molecules, belonged to clones above 20 RNA copies.

TCRdb itself ran the PCR reads through MiXCR, one entry per CDR3 protein. The sample comprises around 470,000 distinct CDR3 sequences, approximately 25% of which are singletons, and 0.7% to 0.9% rests with the top ten. Between 20,000 and 1,000,000 sorted cells, with 10%, 30% or 50% RNA, yielded naive CD8 libraries. Researchers sorted naive CD8 T cells as cells that were CD8+CD4-CCR7+CD45RA+. This TCR derives from a human donor in good health. Some libraries in this study had Jurkat cell RNA spiked in. Sequenced material: naive CD8+ T cells from blood, with Jurkat cell RNA spiked in. Specified subset: FACS-sorted CD8+CD4-CCR7+CD45RA+ naive T cells. The chain recombines TRBV4-3 with TRBJ1-6; D is uncertain. The DNA of the CDR3 is TGCGCCAGCAGCCAAGATCGGGGTTCCAATTCACCCCTCCACTTT. It encodes CASSQDRGSNSPLHF.